This TCR beta chain appears in the sequencing data of a study of response to subunit inactivated influenza vaccine. One entry per CDR3 protein results from TCRdb running MiXCR on the RT-PCR reads. Of hundreds of thousands of distinct CDR3 sequences in the sample, 14% were seen once. Germline V gene sequence: CDR1 MNHEY, CDR2 SMNVEV (reference sequence). V was clipped by 6 bases and J by 0 bases, with 15 bases between them. CDR3 length equals 16 residues. General study findings and limits: A suggestion made by the authors is that each seasonal influenza vaccination recruits few new T cells.

Details on this clonotype: Its target is not known.

Material: PBMCs from blood, obtained roughly 2 weeks before vaccination. The receptor was derived from a man aged 50-60 years who received an inactivated influenza vaccine. V gene TRBV27 combines with J gene TRBJ2-1, with D unclear. Here the CDR3 reads CASSPNAGPSYNEQFF. CDR3 in DNA: TGTGCCAGCAGCCCCAATGCCGGTCCCTCCTACAATGAGCAGTTCTTC.